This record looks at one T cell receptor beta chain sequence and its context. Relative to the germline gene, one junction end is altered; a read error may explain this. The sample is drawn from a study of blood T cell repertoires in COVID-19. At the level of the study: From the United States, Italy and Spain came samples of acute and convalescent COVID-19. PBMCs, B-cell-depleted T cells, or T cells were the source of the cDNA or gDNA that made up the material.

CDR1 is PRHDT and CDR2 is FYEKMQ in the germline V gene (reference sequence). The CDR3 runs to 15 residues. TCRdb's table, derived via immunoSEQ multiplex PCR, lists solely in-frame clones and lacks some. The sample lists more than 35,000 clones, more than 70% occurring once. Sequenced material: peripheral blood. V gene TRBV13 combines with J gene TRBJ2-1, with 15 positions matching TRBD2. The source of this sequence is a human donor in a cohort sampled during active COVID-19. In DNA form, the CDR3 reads TGTGCCAGCAGCCTAGGACTAGCGGGGGGGATTGAGCAGTTCTTC. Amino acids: CASSLGLAGGIEQFF.